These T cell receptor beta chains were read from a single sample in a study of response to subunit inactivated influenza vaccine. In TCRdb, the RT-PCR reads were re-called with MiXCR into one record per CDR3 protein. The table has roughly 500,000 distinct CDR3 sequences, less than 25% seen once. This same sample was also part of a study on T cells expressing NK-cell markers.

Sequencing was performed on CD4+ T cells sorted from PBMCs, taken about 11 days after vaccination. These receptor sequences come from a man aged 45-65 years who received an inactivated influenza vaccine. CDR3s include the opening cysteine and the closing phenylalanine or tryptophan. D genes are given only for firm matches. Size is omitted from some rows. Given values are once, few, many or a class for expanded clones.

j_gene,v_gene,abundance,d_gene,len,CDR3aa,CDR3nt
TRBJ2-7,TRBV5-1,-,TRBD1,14,CASSRGQGPGEQYF,TGCGCCAGCAGCCGGGGACAGGGGCCCGGCGAGCAGTACTTC
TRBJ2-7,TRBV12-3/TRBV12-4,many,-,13,CASSLVLSGEQYF,TGTGCCAGCAGTTTAGTTCTCTCTGGAGAGCAGTACTTC
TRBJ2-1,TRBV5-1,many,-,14,CASSADGKGGKQFF,TGCGCCAGCAGCGCTGACGGGAAGGGAGGAAAGCAGTTCTTC
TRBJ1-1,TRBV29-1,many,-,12,CSVGAGYSIAFF,TGCAGCGTTGGGGCAGGTTACTCAATAGCTTTCTTT
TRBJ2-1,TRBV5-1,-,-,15,CASSLEASFGDEQFF,TGCGCCAGCAGCTTGGAGGCCAGTTTCGGCGATGAGCAGTTCTTC
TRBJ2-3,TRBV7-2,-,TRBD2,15,CASSFTSGGADTQYF,TGTGCCAGCAGCTTCACTAGCGGGGGTGCAGATACGCAGTATTTT
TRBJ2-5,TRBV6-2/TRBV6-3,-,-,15,CASSYSVAVTETQYF,TGTGCCAGCAGTTACTCGGTAGCAGTCACGGAGACCCAGTACTTC
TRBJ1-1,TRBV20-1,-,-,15,CSAIPPTGGGTEAFF,TGCAGTGCTATACCCCCGACGGGTGGAGGCACTGAAGCTTTCTTT
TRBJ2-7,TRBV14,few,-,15,CASSPGPQRTYEQYF,TGTGCCAGCAGCCCGGGACCCCAAAGAACCTACGAGCAGTACTTC
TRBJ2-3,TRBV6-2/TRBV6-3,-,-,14,CASSYFSMAATQYF,TGTGCCAGCAGTTACTTCTCAATGGCGGCCACGCAGTATTTT
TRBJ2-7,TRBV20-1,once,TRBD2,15,CSATSPSGGAYEQYF,TGCAGTGCGACCTCCCCTAGCGGGGGGGCCTACGAGCAGTACTTC
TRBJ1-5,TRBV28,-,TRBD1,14,CASSLSGGVQPQHF,TGTGCCAGCAGTTTATCAGGGGGCGTTCAGCCCCAGCATTTT
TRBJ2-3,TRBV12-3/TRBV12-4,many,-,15,CASKTAQGWTDTQYF,TGTGCCAGCAAAACCGCCCAGGGTTGGACAGATACGCAGTATTTT
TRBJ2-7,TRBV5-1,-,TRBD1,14,CASSHPGQGYEQYF,TGCGCCAGCAGCCACCCGGGACAGGGTTACGAGCAGTACTTC
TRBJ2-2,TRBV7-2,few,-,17,CASSLGPGRLYTGELFF,TGTGCCAGCAGCTTAGGCCCAGGGCGCCTTTACACCGGGGAGCTGTTTTTT
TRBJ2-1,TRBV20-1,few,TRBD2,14,CSARRGSSYNEQFF,TGCAGTGCCCGGCGGGGGAGCTCCTACAATGAGCAGTTCTTC
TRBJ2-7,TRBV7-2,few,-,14,CASSLSAGRNEQYF,TGTGCCAGCAGCTTATCAGCGGGTAGGAACGAGCAGTACTTC
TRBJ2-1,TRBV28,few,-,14,CASRRDRAYNEQFF,TGTGCCAGCCGTCGGGACCGGGCTTACAATGAGCAGTTCTTC
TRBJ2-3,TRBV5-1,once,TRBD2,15,CASSLTGREGDTQYF,TGCGCCAGCAGCTTGACCGGGCGGGAGGGGGATACGCAGTATTTT
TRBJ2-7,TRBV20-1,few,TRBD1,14,CSARPHIGTGEQYF,TGCAGTGCTAGACCCCACATCGGGACAGGCGAGCAGTACTTC
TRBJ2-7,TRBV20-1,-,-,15,CSARVGERAGHEQYF,TGCAGTGCTAGAGTTGGGGAGAGGGCCGGCCACGAGCAGTACTTC
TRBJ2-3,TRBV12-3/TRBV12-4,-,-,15,CASGNPQECADTQYF,TGTGCCAGCGGCAATCCCCAGGAATGCGCAGATACGCAGTATTTT
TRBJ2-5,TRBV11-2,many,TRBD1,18,CASSLVALIDRAQETQYF,TGTGCCAGCAGCTTAGTTGCTCTCATCGACAGGGCCCAAGAGACCCAGTACTTC
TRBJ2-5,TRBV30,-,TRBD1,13,CAWSGQGKETQYF,TGTGCCTGGAGTGGACAGGGTAAAGAGACCCAGTACTTC
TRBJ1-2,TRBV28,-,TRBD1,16,CASSAALGTGNYGYTF,TGTGCCAGCAGCGCCGCTCTCGGGACAGGGAACTATGGCTACACCTTC
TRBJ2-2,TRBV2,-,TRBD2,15,CASSEAPRGVGELFF,TGTGCCAGCAGTGAAGCCCCTCGGGGGGTCGGGGAGCTGTTTTTT
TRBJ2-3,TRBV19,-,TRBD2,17,CASSIEGLAGVTDTQYF,TGTGCCAGTAGTATAGAAGGACTAGCGGGAGTAACAGATACGCAGTATTTT
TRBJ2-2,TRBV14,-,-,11,CASSQIGQLFF,TGTGCCAGCAGCCAAATAGGGCAGCTGTTTTTT
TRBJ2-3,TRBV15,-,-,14,CATSRDSSPDTQYF,TGTGCCACCAGCAGAGATTCTAGCCCAGATACGCAGTATTTT
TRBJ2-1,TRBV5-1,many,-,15,CASSVQVMENGEQFF,TGCGCCAGCAGCGTGCAGGTCATGGAAAATGGTGAGCAGTTCTTC
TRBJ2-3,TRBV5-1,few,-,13,CASSFDRSDTQYF,TGCGCCAGCAGCTTCGACAGGTCAGATACGCAGTATTTT
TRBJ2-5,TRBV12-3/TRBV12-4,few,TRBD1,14,CASSSQGVIETQYF,TGTGCCAGCAGTTCTCAGGGGGTGATAGAGACCCAGTACTTC
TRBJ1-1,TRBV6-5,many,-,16,CASSYSTGRVNTEAFF,TGTGCCAGCAGTTACTCGACGGGACGCGTGAACACTGAAGCTTTCTTT
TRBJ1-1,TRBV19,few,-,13,CASSMSGITEAFF,TGTGCCAGTAGTATGTCTGGGATCACTGAAGCTTTCTTT
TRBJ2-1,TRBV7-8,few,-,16,CASSTRGSVSYNEQFF,TGTGCCAGCAGCACCAGGGGTAGTGTTTCCTACAATGAGCAGTTCTTC
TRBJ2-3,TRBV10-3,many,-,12,CAISELADTQYF,TGTGCCATCAGTGAACTAGCAGATACGCAGTATTTT
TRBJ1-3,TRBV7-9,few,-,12,CASSLHGNTIYF,TGTGCCAGCAGCTTACACGGAAACACCATATATTTT
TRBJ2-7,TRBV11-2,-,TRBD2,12,CASSRGGFEQYF,TGTGCCAGCAGCCGGGGGGGATTCGAGCAGTACTTC
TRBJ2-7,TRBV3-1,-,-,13,CASSQVSAYEQYF,TGTGCCAGCAGCCAAGTCTCGGCTTACGAGCAGTACTTC
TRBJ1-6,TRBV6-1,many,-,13,CASSRDGNSPLHF,TGTGCCAGTTCAAGGGACGGCAATTCACCCCTCCACTTT
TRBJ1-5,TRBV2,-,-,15,CASSAYRRSNQPQHF,TGTGCCAGCAGTGCGTACAGAAGAAGCAATCAGCCCCAGCATTTT
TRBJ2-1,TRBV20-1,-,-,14,CSAVGSYSYNEQFF,TGCAGTGCTGTCGGGAGCTACTCCTACAATGAGCAGTTCTTC
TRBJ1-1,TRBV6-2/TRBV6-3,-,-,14,CASSLLTGSTEAFF,TGTGCCAGCAGTCTACTAACAGGGAGTACTGAAGCTTTCTTT
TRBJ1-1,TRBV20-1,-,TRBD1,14,CSARDRGLGTEAFF,TGCAGTGCTAGGGACAGGGGGCTGGGCACTGAAGCTTTCTTT
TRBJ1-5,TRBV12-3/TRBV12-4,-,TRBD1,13,CASSGTANQPQHF,TGTGCCAGCAGTGGGACAGCAAATCAGCCCCAGCATTTT
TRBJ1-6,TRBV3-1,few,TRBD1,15,CASSQTGSYNSPLHF,TGTGCCAGCAGCCAGACAGGGTCTTATAATTCACCCCTCCACTTT
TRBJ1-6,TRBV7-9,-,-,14,CASSSVRDNSPLHF,TGTGCCAGCAGCTCGGTCAGGGACAATTCACCCCTCCACTTT
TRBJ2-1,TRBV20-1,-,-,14,CSASYAPGYNEQFF,TGCAGTGCTAGTTATGCTCCTGGTTACAATGAGCAGTTCTTC
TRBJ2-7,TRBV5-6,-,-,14,CASSLVGHSYEQYF,TGTGCCAGCAGCTTGGTGGGCCATTCCTACGAGCAGTACTTC
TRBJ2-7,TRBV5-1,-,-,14,CASSLAEGSYEQYF,TGCGCCAGCAGCTTGGCGGAGGGATCCTACGAGCAGTACTTC
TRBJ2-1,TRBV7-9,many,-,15,CASSPRGSSYNEQFF,TGTGCCAGCAGCCCAAGGGGTTCCTCCTACAATGAGCAGTTCTTC
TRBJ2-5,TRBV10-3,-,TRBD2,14,CATERGGGQETQYF,TGTGCCACCGAACGGGGCGGGGGCCAAGAGACCCAGTACTTC
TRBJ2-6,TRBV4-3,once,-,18,CASSQDVWRASGAYVLTF,TGCGCCAGCAGCCAAGATGTTTGGCGCGCCTCTGGGGCCTACGTCCTGACTTTC
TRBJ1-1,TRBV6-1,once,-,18,CASSEFQGSWGMNTEAFF,TGTGCCAGCAGTGAATTTCAGGGGAGTTGGGGTATGAACACTGAAGCTTTCTTT
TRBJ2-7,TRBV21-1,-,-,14,CASNYSASAYEQYF,TGTGCCAGCAATTATTCGGCTAGCGCCTACGAGCAGTACTTC
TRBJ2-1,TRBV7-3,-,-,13,CASSPTGDNEQFF,TGTGCCAGCAGCCCCACGGGCGACAATGAGCAGTTCTTC